A single sample gave rise to the 32 T cell receptor beta chains below, sequenced in a study of shared clonotypes between healthy human individuals. Sequencing was performed with immunoSEQ multiplex PCR; in TCRdb, only in-frame clones are kept and a portion is missing. The sample has about 2.1 million clones, around 93% seen once; the top ten hold about 1.7%. CD45RO negativity and positive selection for CCR7 defined naive CD8 cells, a population that excluded terminally differentiated effector memory CD45RA+ cells. Source material: naive CD8+ T cells from PBMCs. These receptors were obtained from a man aged 18 to 29 in good health. Some clones in this sample may be carry-over from other donors' samples.

This clone occurred once. This chain links TRBV7-3 with TRBJ2-7; D perhaps matches TRBD1 (6 bases). Germline CDR1 reads SGHTA; CDR2 reads FQGTGA. The V end was cut by 1 base, the J end by 2 bases, with 12 bases between. The CDR3 extends over 15 amino acids. For the CDR3, the DNA is TGTGCCAGCAGCTTAATCCCAGGGGATCCCTACGAGCAGTACTTC. Protein sequence: CASSLIPGDPYEQYF.

The V call is TRBV2, the J call TRBJ2-3, with TRBD2 matching over 10 bases. V shed 6 bases and J 0 bases; nucleotides not matched to a gene: 6. The CDR3 has 16 residues. Germline V lookup: CDR1 SNHLY, CDR2 FYNNEI. The CDR3 DNA sequence: TGTGCCAGCAGGGAAATAGCGGGAGGAAGCACAGATACGCAGTATTTT. It translates to CASREIAGGSTDTQYF.

This clone came up a few times. The chain recombines TRBV7-6 with TRBJ2-7, with a weak D call TRBD2 (7 bases). The V end was cut by 2 bases, the J end by 5 bases, with 16 bases between. The CDR3 has 15 residues. Germline assignment: CDR1 SGHVS and CDR2 FNYEAQ. CDR3 loop: CASSLLARGADEQYF. In DNA form, the CDR3 reads TGTGCCAGCAGCTTACTCGCCCGGGGGGCAGACGAGCAGTACTTC. The whole variable domain, remainder taken from reference TRBV7-6 and TRBJ2-7, is GAGVSQSPRYKVTKRGQDVALRCDPISGHVSLYWYRQALGQGPEFLTYFNYEAQQDKSGLPNDRFSAERPEGSISTLTIQRTEQRDSAMYRCASSLLARGADEQYFGPGTRLTVT.

The chain links TRBV7-9 to TRBJ2-1, with 10 bases lining up with TRBD2. The CDR3 is 14 amino acids. V trimming: 7 bases; J trimming: 8 bases; junction bases outside the gene matches: 8. Germline CDR1 reads SEHNR; CDR2 reads FQNEAQ (reference sequence). As DNA, the CDR3 is TGTGCCAGCACCGGACTAGCGGAGGGGCATGAGCAGTTCTTC. As protein: CASTGLAEGHEQFF.

The chain has TRBV4-2 and TRBJ2-5, with a possible D match to TRBD2 (6 bases). There are 16 residues in the CDR3. V was trimmed by 1 base and J by 5 bases, leaving 17 bases between them. CDR1 LGHNA and CDR2 YNFKEQ come from the germline V gene. CDR3 loop: CASSQGGDFGGETQYF. The CDR3 DNA follows: TGTGCCAGCAGCCAAGGAGGCGATTTTGGGGGGGAGACCCAGTACTTC.

The V and J genes are TRBV7-2 and TRBJ1-3; D gene uncertain. With 5 bases removed from V and 10 bases from J, the gap between germline ends came to 27 bases. The CDR3 is 17 amino acids. Germline V CDR1 and CDR2: SGHTA, FQGNSA. The CDR3 region has the DNA TGTGCCAGCAGCCCACCTGGCATTAGCCCTATCGATTATACCATATATTTT. Translated: CASSPPGISPIDYTIYF.

This chain uses TRBV9 with TRBJ2-3; TRBD1 is a possible D gene (5 bases). Trimming removed 3 bases from V and 0 bases from J, with 11 bases in between. Germline V gene lookup returns CDR1 SGDLS and CDR2 YYNGEE. The CDR3 extends over 15 amino acids. DNA for the CDR3: TGTGCCAGCAGCGGGGGATGGGGCAGCACAGATACGCAGTATTTT. Amino acids: CASSGGWGSTDTQYF.

The J gene is TRBJ1-4, the V gene TRBV7-9; D not resolved. Trimming left V 0 bases short and J 3 bases short, with 14 bases between. Germline CDR1 is SEHNR and CDR2 is FQNEAQ (reference sequence). CDR3 length: 17 amino acids. For the CDR3, the DNA is TGTGCCAGCAGCTTAGCGGCGGCCATGGAGGCTAATGAAAAACTGTTTTTT. Translating gives CASSLAAAMEANEKLFF. Full variable domain (rest looked up from reference TRBV7-9 and TRBJ1-4): DTGVSQNPRHKITKRGQNVTFRCDPISEHNRLYWYRQTLGQGPEFLTYFQNEAQLEKSRLLSDRFSAERPKGSFSTLEIQRTEQGDSAMYLCASSLAAAMEANEKLFFGSGTQLSVL.

The J gene is TRBJ2-1, the V gene TRBV4-2; D is ambiguous. Germline lookup yields CDR1 LGHNA and CDR2 YNFKEQ. The V end lost 1 base, the J end lost 3 bases, and 13 bases lay between the germline ends. The CDR3 has 16 residues. DNA for the CDR3: TGTGCCAGCAGCCAAGTCTTGAGGAATGGCTACAATGAGCAGTTCTTC. Its translation is CASSQVLRNGYNEQFF.

Notes on this clone: Other DNA sequences within the sample encode an identical CDR3. The CDR3 bases are TGTGCCAGCAGTTATGACAGCTACGAGCAGTACTTC. Protein product: CASSYDSYEQYF. The rearrangement joins TRBV6-6 to TRBJ2-7; tentatively, D is TRBD1 (5 bases). CDR1 is MNHNY, CDR2 SVGAGI, per germline (reference sequence). With 3 bases removed from V and 3 bases from J, the gap between germline ends came to 6 bases. This CDR3 spans 12 amino acids.

This clone was observed once. The rearrangement uses TRBV7-9 and TRBJ2-4; 9 nucleotides align to TRBD1. Germline lookup yields CDR1 SEHNR and CDR2 FQNEAQ (reference sequence). This CDR3 region has 15 residues. Trimming removed 6 bases from V and 7 bases from J; junction bases left unmatched: 10. CDR3 bases: TGTGCCAGCAGTGACAGACAGGGGGTGATGAACATTCAGTACTTC. This sequence encodes CASSDRQGVMNIQYF.

This clone has just one count. The chain couples TRBV7-9 to TRBJ1-5, with D unclear. V was cut by 1 base and J by 11 bases, with 15 bases left in between. Germline-derived CDR1 and CDR2 are SEHNR and FQNEAQ (reference sequence). The CDR3 is made up of 14 amino acids. Here the CDR3 DNA reads TGTGCCAGCAGCTTAGAAGAGTTCGTCGAGACCCAGCATTTT. Its translation: CASSLEEFVETQHF.

The chain recombines TRBV9 with TRBJ1-3; no definite D call. There are 16 residues in the CDR3. The germline V gene encodes CDR1 SGDLS and CDR2 YYNGEE. V lost 3 bases, J lost 2 bases, and 15 bases lay in between. The CDR3 region is CASSANKARTGNTIYF. CDR3 sequence (DNA): TGTGCCAGCAGCGCCAACAAGGCACGGACTGGAAACACCATATATTTT.

J is TRBJ1-1 and V is TRBV7-8, with D possibly TRBD1 on 6 matching bases. CDR1 is SGHVS and CDR2 is FQNEAQ in the germline V gene. V was trimmed by 0 bases and J by 2 bases, leaving 13 bases between them. The CDR3 extends over 16 amino acids. CDR3 protein: CASSLAQGILNTEAFF. For the CDR3, the DNA is TGTGCCAGCAGCTTAGCTCAGGGGATCTTAAACACTGAAGCTTTCTTT.

The chain combines TRBV5-1 with TRBJ2-7; TRBD2 matches 7 bases. V was pared by 0 bases and J by 5 bases, with 5 bases of the junction left unmatched. The CDR3 has 14 residues. Germline V gene data show CDR1 as SGHRS and CDR2 as YFSETQ. CDR3 amino acids: CASSLAGGLNEQYF. As DNA, the CDR3 is TGCGCCAGCAGCTTGGCGGGGGGTTTGAACGAGCAGTACTTC. The full variable domain, its missing parts supplied by reference TRBV5-1 and TRBJ2-7, is KAGVTQTPRYLIKTRGQQVTLSCSPISGHRSVSWYQQTPGQGLQFLFEYFSETQRNKGNFPGRFSGRQFSNSRSEMNVSTLELGDSALYLCASSLAGGLNEQYFGPGTRLTVT.

This chain links TRBV4-1 with TRBJ2-7; D is possibly TRBD2 (5 bases). The CDR3 totals 13 residues. Between the trimmed V and J ends, which lost 4 bases and 3 bases, there was a span of 10 bases. In germline, CDR1 is MGHRA, CDR2 YSYEKL. CDR3 DNA sequence: TGCGCCAGCAGCCCCGGACTCTTCTACGAGCAGTACTTC. Translation gives CASSPGLFYEQYF.

The rearrangement links TRBV27 to TRBJ1-2, with D hard to call. Trimming took 1 base from V and 3 from J, leaving 9 bases between them. This CDR3 has 14 residues. Germline V gene data show CDR1 as MNHEY and CDR2 as SMNVEV (reference sequence). The CDR3 coding sequence is TGTGCCAGCAGTTTATACAGTGGGGACTATGGCTACACCTTC. Encoded protein: CASSLYSGDYGYTF.

This rearrangement joins TRBV19 to TRBJ1-1; the D gene is possibly TRBD1 (6 bases). CDR3 size: 11 residues. Germline-derived CDR1 and CDR2 are LNHDA and SQIVND (reference sequence). V gave up 7 bases and J gave up 8 bases, with 11 bases separating them. CDR3 bases: TGTGCCAGTATTGGCAGGGGCGAAGCTTTCTTT. This gives the protein CASIGRGEAFF.

The count of this clone is one. V and J are TRBV11-2 and TRBJ2-7; a possible D gene is TRBD1 (5 bases). The length of the CDR3 is 16 residues. V dropped 0 bases and J dropped 3 bases, with 15 bases sitting between them. Germline V CDR1 and CDR2: SGHAT, FQNNGV. This chain's CDR3 is CASSLDRGAGFYEQYF. The DNA for the CDR3 is TGTGCCAGCAGCTTAGATAGGGGCGCCGGCTTCTACGAGCAGTACTTC. The full variable domain, in which reference TRBV11-2 and TRBJ2-7 provide the parts outside the CDR3, is EAGVAQSPRYKIIEKRQSVAFWCNPISGHATLYWYQQILGQGPKLLIQFQNNGVVDDSQLPKDRFSAERLKGVDSTLKIQPAKLEDSAVYLCASSLDRGAGFYEQYFGPGTRLTVT.

CDR3 in amino acids: CASSLRGGPYNEQFF. For the CDR3, the DNA is TGTGCCAGCAGTTTACGAGGGGGGCCCTACAATGAGCAGTTCTTC. V is TRBV28 and J is TRBJ2-1; TRBD1 or TRBD2 may be the D gene (6 bases each). The CDR3 spans 15 residues. V shed 2 bases and J shed 2 bases, with 10 bases lying between them. Germline V lookup: CDR1 MDHEN, CDR2 SYDVKM. The whole variable domain, remainder taken from reference TRBV28 and TRBJ2-1, is DVKVTQSSRYLVKRTGEKVFLECVQDMDHENMFWYRQDPGLGLRLIYFSYDVKMKEKGDIPEGYSVSREKKERFSLILESASTNQTSMYLCASSLRGGPYNEQFFGPGTRLTVL.

The V call is TRBV27, the J call TRBJ2-3, with 10 bases aligning to TRBD2. Germline lookup yields CDR1 MNHEY and CDR2 SMNVEV (reference sequence). J gave up 0 bases and V 2 bases, and 2 bases lay outside the gene matches. The CDR3 covers 16 residues. In nucleotides, the CDR3 is TGTGCCAGCAGTTTAACTAGCGGGACTAGCACAGATACGCAGTATTTT. It yields the protein CASSLTSGTSTDTQYF.

This clone was recorded only once. The chain recombines TRBV14 with TRBJ2-7, with a tentative D call TRBD1 (6 bases). V lost 1 base and J lost 2, with 15 bases in between. There are 16 residues in the CDR3. Germline V CDR1 and CDR2: SGHDN, FVKESK. The CDR3 spells CASSQGGGQNPYEQYF. The CDR3 nucleotides read TGTGCCAGCAGCCAAGGAGGCGGACAGAACCCCTACGAGCAGTACTTC.

CDR3 in amino acids: CATSRGMVGDEQYF. The CDR3 DNA follows: TGTGCCACCAGCAGAGGGATGGTTGGAGACGAGCAGTACTTC. This chain connects TRBV15 to TRBJ2-7; D ambiguous. The CDR3 length is 14 residues. Germline V CDR1 and CDR2: LNHNV, YYDKDF (reference sequence). The ends were cut back, 1 base at V and 5 bases at J, with 12 bases in the middle.

The chain is built from TRBV7-9 and TRBJ2-1; no definite D call. V dropped 2 bases and J dropped 9 bases, with 8 bases sitting between them. The CDR3 consists of 12 residues. The V gene's germline CDR1 is SEHNR and CDR2 FQNEAQ (reference sequence). DNA of the CDR3: TGTGCCAGCAGCTTAAAAGGGCCTGAGCAGTTCTTC. As protein: CASSLKGPEQFF.

The chain has TRBV28 and TRBJ1-1; 8 bases are a match to TRBD1. V dropped 4 bases and J dropped 6; count of bases not matched to a gene: 16. Germline V gives CDR1 MDHEN, CDR2 SYDVKM. CDR3 length equals 17 residues. DNA for the CDR3: TGTGCCAGCAGTTCGGACAGGGAAGGAGTTCAGGGGGCTGAAGCTTTCTTT. Its protein product is CASSSDREGVQGAEAFF.

The chain carries TRBV7-8 and TRBJ1-5; 7 bases fit TRBD1. Germline loops: CDR1 SGHVS, CDR2 FQNEAQ. The CDR3 loop spans 18 amino acids. V trimming: 0 bases; J trimming: 9 bases; junction bases outside the gene matches: 17. Here the CDR3 DNA reads TGTGCCAGCAGCTTAGCCCAGGGGGTACGAAACCCAATTGGGCCCCAGCATTTT. Translation: CASSLAQGVRNPIGPQHF.

CDR3 nucleotides: TGTGCCAGCAGTTTATGGGGGACAGGGAGGACAATGGCTGAAGCTTTCTTT. Its protein is CASSLWGTGRTMAEAFF. The rearrangement uses TRBV28 and TRBJ1-1; TRBD1 matches at 9 bases. The trim removed 0 bases at V and 6 bases at J, leaving 11 bases unmatched. This CDR3 contains 17 residues. The germline gives CDR1 MDHEN, CDR2 SYDVKM.

With respect to this clone: This sample includes further DNA sequences coding for the same CDR3. J is TRBJ2-3 and V is TRBV13; 13 bases are shared with TRBD2. CDR1 and CDR2 from the germline V gene are PRHDT and FYEKMQ (reference sequence). The CDR3 runs to 16 residues. Germline trimming cut 6 bases from V and 3 bases from J; bases unmatched to any gene: 6. This chain's CDR3 is CASSTRLAGGTDTQYF. DNA for the CDR3: TGTGCCAGCAGTACCCGACTAGCGGGAGGAACAGATACGCAGTATTTT. Based on the CDR3 plus reference TRBV13 and TRBJ2-3, the full variable domain is AAGVIQSPRHLIKEKRETATLKCYPIPRHDTVYWYQQGPGQDPQFLISFYEKMQSDKGSIPDRFSAQQFSDYHSELNMSSLELGDSALYFCASSTRLAGGTDTQYFGPGTRLTVL.

The CDR3 sequence is CATSEVRGSRAQHF. DNA of the CDR3: TGTGCCACCAGCGAAGTAAGGGGCTCGAGGGCCCAGCATTTT. The chain carries TRBV15 and TRBJ1-5, with a possible D match to TRBD1 (5 bases). Germline CDR1 and CDR2: LNHNV and YYDKDF (reference sequence). V dropped 5 bases and J dropped 11 bases, with 19 bases sitting between them. The CDR3 length is 14 residues.

This clone has only one observation. The identical CDR3 is also encoded by other nucleotide sequences in the sample. The chain employs TRBV6-5 and TRBJ2-1, with 9 bases that match TRBD2. Looked up from germline, CDR1 is MNHEY and CDR2 is SVGAGI. V lost 6 bases and J lost 4; bases outside the gene matches: 1. The CDR3 is made up of 13 amino acids. For the CDR3, the DNA is TGTGCCAGCAGGACTAGCGGTTACAATGAGCAGTTCTTC. Translated: CASRTSGYNEQFF.

The V call is TRBV2, the J call TRBJ1-2; the D is unclear. Germline V lookup: CDR1 SNHLY, CDR2 FYNNEI. The CDR3 covers 11 residues. Deletions cut 11 bases from V and 8 bases from J, with 15 bases between. CDR3 nucleotide sequence: TGTGCCGCGGTGGAGGGTGGGGGCTACACCTTC. This translates into CAAVEGGGYTF.

This clone was counted a single time. V usage is TRBV2 and J usage is TRBJ2-7; 11 nucleotides align to TRBD1. The CDR3 is made up of 19 amino acids. The germline gives CDR1 SNHLY, CDR2 FYNNEI. Trimming took 1 base from V and 3 from J; bases not matched to a gene: 14. The CDR3 coding sequence is TGTGCCAGCAGTGAAGGAAGGATAAGGACAGGGGGCCCTTACTACGAGCAGTACTTC. This translates into CASSEGRIRTGGPYYEQYF.